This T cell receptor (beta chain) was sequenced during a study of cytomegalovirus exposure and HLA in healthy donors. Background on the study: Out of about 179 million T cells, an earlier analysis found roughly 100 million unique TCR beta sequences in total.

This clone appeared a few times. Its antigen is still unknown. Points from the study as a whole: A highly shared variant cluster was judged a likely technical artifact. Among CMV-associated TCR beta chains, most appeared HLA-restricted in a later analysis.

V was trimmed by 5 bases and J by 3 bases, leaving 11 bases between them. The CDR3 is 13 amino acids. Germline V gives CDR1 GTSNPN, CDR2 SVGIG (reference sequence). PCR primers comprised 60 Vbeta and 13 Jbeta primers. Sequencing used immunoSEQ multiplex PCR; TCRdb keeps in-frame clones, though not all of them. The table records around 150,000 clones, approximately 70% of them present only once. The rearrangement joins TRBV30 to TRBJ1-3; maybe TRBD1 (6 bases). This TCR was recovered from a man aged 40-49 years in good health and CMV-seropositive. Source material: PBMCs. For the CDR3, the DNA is TGTGCCTGGGGCCAGGGGATTGGAAACACCATATATTTT. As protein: CAWGQGIGNTIYF. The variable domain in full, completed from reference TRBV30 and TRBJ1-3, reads SQTIHQWPATLVQPVGSPLSLECTVEGTSNPNLYWYRQAAGRGLQLLFYSVGIGQISSEVPQNLSASRPQDRQFILSSKKLLLSDSGFYLCAWGQGIGNTIYFGEGSWLTVV.